This entry lists 10 T cell receptor beta chains sequenced from one sample in a study of a mutant IDH1 vaccine in newly diagnosed glioma. The assay was immunoSEQ multiplex PCR, and TCRdb's table has in-frame clones only and misses some. This sample yields just over 65,000 clones, of which 80% to 85% are seen a single time; approximately 12% belongs to the top ten. Time point of the sample: week 35, safety follow-up. Vaccination comprised doses that each held 300 ug of mutant IDH1 20-mer peptide, plus topical imiquimod. These receptors' antigens are unknown. The sequences come from PBMCs, collected from a glioma patient whose treatment included an IDH1 peptide vaccine. The receptor source for this set is a man between 18 and 29 years old with glioma.

V gene TRBV6-5 combines with J gene TRBJ2-1; TRBD1 is a possible D gene (5 bases). Per germline, CDR1 MNHEY and CDR2 SVGAGI. Trimming took off 2 bases at V and 3 bases at J, with 11 bases between the two ends. The CDR3 spans 15 residues. The CDR3 coding sequence is TGTGCCAGCAGTTACGGGGCAGCCGACTACAATGAGCAGTTCTTC. Protein product: CASSYGAADYNEQFF.

V is TRBV5-8 and J is TRBJ1-6; D not resolved. The germline V and J ends were trimmed by 0 bases and 6 bases, with 16 bases remaining between them. Germline V CDR1 and CDR2: SGHTS, YDEGEE. The CDR3 totals 17 residues. Here the CDR3 reads CASSLGGLRRSNSPLHF. The DNA of the CDR3 is TGTGCCAGCAGCTTGGGAGGTCTGCGGCGGAGTAATTCACCCCTCCACTTT.

This clone was picked up one time. The V and J genes are TRBV5-1 and TRBJ1-5; 7 bases are shared with TRBD1. This CDR3 contains 14 residues. J gave up 4 bases and V 4 bases, and 5 bases lay outside the gene matches. Germline CDR1 is SGHRS and CDR2 is YFSETQ. The CDR3 region has the DNA TGCGCCAGCAGCCCGGGGACAGCTAATCAGCCCCAGCATTTT. This encodes CASSPGTANQPQHF.

The CDR3 DNA follows: TGTGCCAGTTCAGTATCAGGGGGCAACAATGAGCAGTTCTTC. Its protein is CASSVSGGNNEQFF. This chain joins TRBV19 and TRBJ2-1; 8 bases match TRBD1. J was trimmed by 5 bases and V by 8 bases; bases with no gene match: 8. CDR3 length equals 14 residues. Germline V CDR1 and CDR2: LNHDA, SQIVND (reference sequence).

V usage is TRBV18 and J usage is TRBJ2-7; TRBD2 is a possible D gene (5 bases). Trimming took off 6 bases at V and 1 base at J, with 13 bases between the two ends. CDR1 and CDR2 from the germline V gene are KGHSH and LQKENI. This CDR3 is 14 amino acids long. CDR3 amino acids: CASSAAGSSYEQYF. CDR3 bases: TGTGCCAGCTCGGCTGCGGGCAGTTCCTACGAGCAGTACTTC.

V usage is TRBV6-1 and J usage is TRBJ2-7; tentative D call: TRBD1 (5 bases). V shed 4 bases and J shed 1 base, with 14 bases lying between them. The CDR3 length is 15 residues. CDR1 is MNHNS, CDR2 SASEGT, per germline. CDR3 bases: TGTGCCAGCAGTGCCAGTCAGGGTGCTTCCTACGAGCAGTACTTC. This sequence encodes CASSASQGASYEQYF.

The chain employs TRBV5-1 and TRBJ2-5; 8 nucleotides line up with TRBD2. The CDR3 consists of 16 residues. The J segment lost 0 bases and the V segment lost 0 bases, leaving 4 bases of the junction unmatched. The germline V gene has CDR1 SGHRS and CDR2 YFSETQ. CDR3 region: CASSLGAGGHQETQYF. CDR3 coding DNA: TGCGCCAGCAGCTTGGGGGCGGGGGGCCACCAAGAGACCCAGTACTTC.

This clone occurred a few times. The chain is built from TRBV19 and TRBJ1-1; 9 bases are shared with TRBD1. The CDR3 spans 15 residues. With V trimmed by 5 bases and J by 1 base, 5 bases remained unmatched. Germline values: CDR1 LNHDA, CDR2 SQIVND (reference sequence). CDR3 DNA: TGTGCCAGTAGTGCCCCGGGACAGGGGAACACTGAAGCTTTCTTT. Its translation: CASSAPGQGNTEAFF.

In this sample, this clone turned up once. V and J are TRBV7-9 and TRBJ2-7; TRBD1 agrees at 9 bases. Germline CDR1 reads SEHNR; CDR2 reads FQNEAQ (reference sequence). The CDR3 runs 14 residues. Unmatched junction bases numbered 5, after V lost 5 bases and J lost 3 bases. The CDR3 loop is CASSLTGGYYEQYF. The DNA for the CDR3 is TGTGCCAGCAGCCTAACAGGGGGCTACTACGAGCAGTACTTC.

This clone was seen a handful of times. V usage is TRBV30 and J usage is TRBJ1-1; 11 bases align to TRBD1. Trimming took 8 bases from V and 5 from J; bases not matched to a gene: 7. CDR1 and CDR2 from the germline V gene are GTSNPN and SVGIG (reference sequence). The CDR3 has 13 residues. CDR3 DNA sequence: TGTGCCGGACAGGGGGCGGAGGGGACTGAAGCTTTCTTT. Protein: CAGQGAEGTEAFF.